Sample share makes the clone carrying this TCR beta chain medium-sized (0.01 to 0.1%). The antigen is not known. Cells sorted as Tregs were CD4+, CD25+ and CD127-/low. V gave up 3 bases and J gave up 7 bases, with 12 bases separating them. This CDR3 region has 14 residues. Looked up from germline, CDR1 is MNHEY and CDR2 is SVGAGI. Full-length variable regions came from constant-region reverse primers plus semi-nested Nested Universal Primer A PCR. From the 5' RACE reads, TCRdb called clonotypes with MiXCR, one entry per CDR3 protein. Of about 43,000 distinct CDR3 sequences in the sample, roughly 20% are singletons; the top ten hold about 4.5%. Study-wide points: Tumor-infiltrating Treg TCR alpha and beta sequences overlapped most with tumor naive CD4+ T cells, then blood naive. The TCR gene usage of tumor memory CD4+ T cells clustered together with blood and lymph node memory CD4+ cells and with lymph node naive CD4+ cells. The larger-cohort validation was restricted to a single TCR beta V-J rearrangement rather than whole repertoires.

This chain joins TRBV6-5 and TRBJ1-4, with a weak D call TRBD1 (6 bases). This sequence originates from a female donor with breast cancer. The sequencing input was Tregs sorted from a lymph node. The CDR3 nucleotides are TGTGCCAGCAGTTATCTAGGGGGAGCTGAAAAACTGTTTTTT. Its protein product is CASSYLGGAEKLFF.